This entry features one T cell receptor (beta chain) sequence. Its antigen is unknown. The method was immunoSEQ multiplex PCR; TCRdb's version includes in-frame clones alone and lacks a portion of them. Of approximately 17,000 clones in the sample, about 93% were seen once. This entry is derived from a study of lymphopenia after photon versus proton radiotherapy. General study findings and limits: Post-nadir TCR diversity decline inversely tracked overall survival among those who died. Authors raise, but do not show, better survival with proton therapy. After the lymphocyte nadir, photon-treated repertoires showed oligoclonal expansion, especially of CD8+ Temra cells. Photon-treated patients lost naive T cells and TCR diversity; proton-treated stayed stable.

Trimming shortened V by 0 bases and J by 2 bases, and 16 bases separated the two germline ends. The CDR3 covers 17 residues. CDR1 is SGHRS, CDR2 YFSETQ, per germline. Specimen: peripheral blood, collected from a patient treated with photon-based radiotherapy. The receptor's source is a man aged 60 to 75 with pancreatic cancer. This chain connects TRBV5-1 to TRBJ2-3, with D possibly matching TRBD2 (6 bases). The CDR3 DNA reads as TGCGCCAGCAGCTTGGGAAGTTCGGGGGTTCCCACAGATACGCAGTATTTT. Translating gives CASSLGSSGVPTDTQYF.